This TCR beta chain was sequenced during a study of STAT5B mutations in CD4+ large granular lymphocyte leukemia. As regards this clone: Its target is not known.

Notes on the study in general: Patient CD4-sorted repertoires looked more clonal than healthy CD4+ repertoires, even without putative leukemic clones.

The J segment lost 4 bases and the V segment lost 6 bases, leaving 7 bases of the junction unmatched. This CDR3 is 14 amino acids long. The germline gives CDR1 MDHEN, CDR2 SYDVKM. As processed by the authors: Productive clonotypes were detectable down to 2.59 x 10-5 frequency. Sequencing was performed with immunoSEQ multiplex PCR; in TCRdb, only in-frame clones are kept and a portion is missing. V and J calls and clone size are those listed in that table; D and trimming were worked out from the DNA. The data hold approximately 27,000 clones, with around 86% observed a single time. Sequencing was carried out using CD4+ T cells from blood buffy coats. The chain carries TRBV28 and TRBJ1-2; 8 nucleotides match TRBD1. This clonotype was obtained from a human donor in good health. This CDR3 reads CASSQGQGRYGYTF. The CDR3 DNA sequence: TGTGCCAGCAGCCAAGGACAGGGCCGCTATGGCTACACCTTC.